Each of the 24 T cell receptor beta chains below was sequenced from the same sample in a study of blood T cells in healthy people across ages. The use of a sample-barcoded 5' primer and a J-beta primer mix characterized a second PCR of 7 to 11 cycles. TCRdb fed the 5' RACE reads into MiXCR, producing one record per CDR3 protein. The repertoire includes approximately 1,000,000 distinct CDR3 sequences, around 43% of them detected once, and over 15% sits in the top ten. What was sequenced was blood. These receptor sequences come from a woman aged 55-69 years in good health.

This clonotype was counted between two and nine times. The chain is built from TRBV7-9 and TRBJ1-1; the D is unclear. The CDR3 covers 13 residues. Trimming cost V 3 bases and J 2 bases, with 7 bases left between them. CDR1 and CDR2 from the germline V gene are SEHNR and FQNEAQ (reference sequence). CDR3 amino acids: CASSFSTNTEAFF. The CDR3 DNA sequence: TGTGCCAGCAGCTTTTCAACCAACACTGAAGCTTTCTTT.

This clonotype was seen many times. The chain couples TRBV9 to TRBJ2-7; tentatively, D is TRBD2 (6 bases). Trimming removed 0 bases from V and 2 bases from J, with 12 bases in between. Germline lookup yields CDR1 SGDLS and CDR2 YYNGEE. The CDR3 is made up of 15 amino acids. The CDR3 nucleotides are TGTGCCAGCAGCGTAGAGGCAGGAGGGACCTACGAGCAGTACTTC. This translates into CASSVEAGGTYEQYF. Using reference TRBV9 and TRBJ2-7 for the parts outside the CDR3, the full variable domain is DSGVTQTPKHLITATGQRVTLRCSPRSGDLSVYWYQQSLDQGLQFLIQYYNGEERAKGNILERFSAQQFPDLHSELNLSSLELGDSALYFCASSVEAGGTYEQYFGPGTRLTVT.

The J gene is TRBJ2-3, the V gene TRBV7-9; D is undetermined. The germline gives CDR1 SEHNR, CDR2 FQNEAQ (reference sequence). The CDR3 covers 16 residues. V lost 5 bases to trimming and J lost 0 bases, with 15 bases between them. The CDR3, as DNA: TGTGCCAGCAGCCCTAGACAAACCCTTAGCACAGATACGCAGTATTTT. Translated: CASSPRQTLSTDTQYF.

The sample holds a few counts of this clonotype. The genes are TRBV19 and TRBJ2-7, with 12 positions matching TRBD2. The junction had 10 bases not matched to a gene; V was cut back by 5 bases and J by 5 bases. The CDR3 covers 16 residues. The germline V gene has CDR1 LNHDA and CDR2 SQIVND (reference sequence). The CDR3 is CASSRSTSGSSHEQYF. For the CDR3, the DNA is TGTGCCAGTAGTCGCTCGACTAGCGGGAGTTCCCACGAGCAGTACTTC. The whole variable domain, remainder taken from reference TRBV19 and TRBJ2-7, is DGGITQSPKYLFRKEGQNVTLSCEQNLNHDAMYWYRQDPGQGLRLIYYSQIVNDFQKGDIAEGYSVSREKKESFPLTVTSAQKNPTAFYLCASSRSTSGSSHEQYFGPGTRLTVT.

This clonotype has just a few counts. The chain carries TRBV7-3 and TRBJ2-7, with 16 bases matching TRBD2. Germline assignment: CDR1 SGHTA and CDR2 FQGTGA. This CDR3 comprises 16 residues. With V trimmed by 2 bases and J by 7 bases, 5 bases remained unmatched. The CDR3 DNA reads TGTGCCAGCAGCTTATCGGGACTAGCGGGAGGGCGAGAGCAGTACTTC. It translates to CASSLSGLAGGREQYF.

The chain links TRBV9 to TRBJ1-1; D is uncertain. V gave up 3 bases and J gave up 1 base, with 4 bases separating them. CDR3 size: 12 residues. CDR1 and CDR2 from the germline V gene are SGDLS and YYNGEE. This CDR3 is CASSAANTEAFF. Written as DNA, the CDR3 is TGTGCCAGCAGCGCTGCGAACACTGAAGCTTTCTTT.

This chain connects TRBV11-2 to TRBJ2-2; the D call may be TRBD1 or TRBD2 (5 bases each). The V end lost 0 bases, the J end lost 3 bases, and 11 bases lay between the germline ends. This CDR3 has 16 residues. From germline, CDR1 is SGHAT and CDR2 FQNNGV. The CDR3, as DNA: TGTGCCAGCAGCTTAGATGCGGGCAGGGACACCGGGGAGCTGTTTTTT. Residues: CASSLDAGRDTGELFF.

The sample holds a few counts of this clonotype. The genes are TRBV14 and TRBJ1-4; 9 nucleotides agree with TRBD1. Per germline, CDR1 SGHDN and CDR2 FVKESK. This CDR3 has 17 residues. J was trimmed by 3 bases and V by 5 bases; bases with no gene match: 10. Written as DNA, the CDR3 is TGTGCCAGCAGCGCCCCCGGACAGGGGATTGCTAATGAAAAACTGTTTTTT. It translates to CASSAPGQGIANEKLFF. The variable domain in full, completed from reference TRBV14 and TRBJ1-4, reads EAGVTQFPSHSVIEKGQTVTLRCDPISGHDNLYWYRRVMGKEIKFLLHFVKESKQDESGMPNNRFLAERTGGTYSTLKVQPAELEDSGVYFCASSAPGQGIANEKLFFGSGTQLSVL.

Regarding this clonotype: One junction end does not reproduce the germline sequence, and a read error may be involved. The chain's CDR3 is CASSSTGLGQPRHF. In DNA, the CDR3 is TGTGCCAGCAGCTCCACAGGGTTAGGTCAGCCCCGGCATTTT. V and J are TRBV7-6 and TRBJ1-5, with a weak D call TRBD1 (6 bases). Germline V gene lookup returns CDR1 SGHVS and CDR2 FNYEAQ. CDR3 length: 14 amino acids.

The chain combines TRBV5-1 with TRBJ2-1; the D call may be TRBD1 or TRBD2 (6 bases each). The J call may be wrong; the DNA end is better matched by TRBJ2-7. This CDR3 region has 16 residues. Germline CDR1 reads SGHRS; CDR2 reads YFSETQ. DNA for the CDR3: TGCGCCAGCAGCTACCTCGGGGGCCTCTCCTACAATGAGCAGTACTTC. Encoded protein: CASSYLGGLSYNEQYF.

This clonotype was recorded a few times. CDR3 DNA: TGTGCCAGCAGCGTAGTACAGGGGGCCTACAATGAGCAGTTCTTC. Its translation is CASSVVQGAYNEQFF. The chain links TRBV9 to TRBJ2-1; 8 bases map to TRBD1. Germline V gives CDR1 SGDLS, CDR2 YYNGEE. CDR3 size: 15 residues. Trimming took 0 bases from V and 2 from J; bases not matched to a gene: 1.

The CDR3 loop is CASSSLAGGGGYTF. The CDR3 bases are TGTGCCAGCAGCTCCCTGGCCGGGGGCGGGGGCTACACCTTC. V usage is TRBV5-6 and J usage is TRBJ1-2, with a tentative D call TRBD1 (6 bases). The V gene lost 3 bases and the J gene lost 8 bases, with 17 bases spanning the gap. The CDR3 runs to 14 residues. CDR1 is SGHDT and CDR2 is YYEEEE in the germline V gene.

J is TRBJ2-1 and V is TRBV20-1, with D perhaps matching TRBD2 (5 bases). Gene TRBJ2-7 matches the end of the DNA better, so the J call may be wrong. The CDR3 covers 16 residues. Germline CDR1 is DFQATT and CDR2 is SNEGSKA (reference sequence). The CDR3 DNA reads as TGCAGTGCTAGAGATCGGGGTGGCGGGTTCTACAATGAGCAGTACTTC. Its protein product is CSARDRGGGFYNEQYF.

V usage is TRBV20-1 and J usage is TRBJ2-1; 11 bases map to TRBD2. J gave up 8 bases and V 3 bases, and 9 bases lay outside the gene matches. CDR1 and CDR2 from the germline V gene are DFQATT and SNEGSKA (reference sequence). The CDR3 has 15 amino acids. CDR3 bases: TGCAGTGCTAGGAATAGCGGGAGGGGGGCGCATGAGCAGTTCTTC. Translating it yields CSARNSGRGAHEQFF.

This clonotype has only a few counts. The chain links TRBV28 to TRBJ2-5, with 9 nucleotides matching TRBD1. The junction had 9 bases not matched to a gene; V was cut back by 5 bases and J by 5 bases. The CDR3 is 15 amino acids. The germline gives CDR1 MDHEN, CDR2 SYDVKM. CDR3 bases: TGTGCCAGCAGTCCCCCCGGGACAGGGTTTGAGACCCAGTACTTC. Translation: CASSPPGTGFETQYF.

CDR3 sequence reads: CASSDVRYEQYF. CDR3 nucleotide sequence: TGTGCCAGCAGTGATGTCCGCTACGAGCAGTACTTC. The V call is TRBV6-1, the J call TRBJ2-7; unclear D gene. Between the trimmed V and J ends, which lost 3 bases and 3 bases, there was a span of 6 bases. This CDR3 is built from 12 residues. The V gene's germline CDR1 is MNHNS and CDR2 SASEGT.

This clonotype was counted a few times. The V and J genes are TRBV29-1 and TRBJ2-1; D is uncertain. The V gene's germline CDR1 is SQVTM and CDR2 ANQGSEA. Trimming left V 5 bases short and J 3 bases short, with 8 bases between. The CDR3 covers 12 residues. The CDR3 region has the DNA TGCAGCGTTACTCCGAGCTACAATGAGCAGTTCTTC. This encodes CSVTPSYNEQFF.

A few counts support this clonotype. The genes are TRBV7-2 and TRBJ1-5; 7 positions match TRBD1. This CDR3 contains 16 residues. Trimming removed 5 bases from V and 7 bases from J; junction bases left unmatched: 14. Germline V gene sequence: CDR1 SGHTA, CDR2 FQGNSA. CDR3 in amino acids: CASSIDRVRTGQPQHF. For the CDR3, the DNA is TGTGCCAGCAGCATAGACAGGGTGCGGACGGGGCAGCCCCAGCATTTT.

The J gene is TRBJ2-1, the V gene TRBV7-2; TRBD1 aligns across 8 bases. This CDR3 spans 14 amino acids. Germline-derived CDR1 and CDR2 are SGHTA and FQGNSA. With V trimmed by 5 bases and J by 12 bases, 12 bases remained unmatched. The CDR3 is CASSLGTGFPVQFF. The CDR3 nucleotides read TGTGCCAGCAGCCTCGGGACAGGTTTTCCGGTGCAGTTCTTC.

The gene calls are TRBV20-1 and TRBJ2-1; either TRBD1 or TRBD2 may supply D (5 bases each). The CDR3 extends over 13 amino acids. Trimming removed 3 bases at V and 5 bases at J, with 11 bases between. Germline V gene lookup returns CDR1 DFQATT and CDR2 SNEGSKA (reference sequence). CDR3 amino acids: CSASAGADNEQFF. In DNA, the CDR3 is TGCAGTGCTAGTGCCGGGGCCGACAATGAGCAGTTCTTC.

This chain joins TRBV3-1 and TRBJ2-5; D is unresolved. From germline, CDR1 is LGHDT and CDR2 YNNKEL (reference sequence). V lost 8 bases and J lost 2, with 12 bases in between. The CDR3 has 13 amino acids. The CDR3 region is CASGGNRQETQYF. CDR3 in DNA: TGTGCCAGCGGTGGCAACCGTCAAGAGACCCAGTACTTC.

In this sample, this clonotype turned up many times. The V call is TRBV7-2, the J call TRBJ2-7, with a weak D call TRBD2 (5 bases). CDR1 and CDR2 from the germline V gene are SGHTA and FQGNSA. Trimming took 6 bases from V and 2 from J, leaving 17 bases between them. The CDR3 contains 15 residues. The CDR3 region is CASSLTRGSTYEQYF. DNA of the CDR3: TGTGCCAGCAGTTTAACCCGGGGATCTACCTACGAGCAGTACTTC.

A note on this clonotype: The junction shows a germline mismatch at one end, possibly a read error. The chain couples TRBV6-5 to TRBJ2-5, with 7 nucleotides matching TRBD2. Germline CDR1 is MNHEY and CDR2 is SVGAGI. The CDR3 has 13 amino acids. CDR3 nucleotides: TGTGCCAACAGTTACGGGGGGATGGAGACCCAGTACTTC. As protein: CANSYGGMETQYF.

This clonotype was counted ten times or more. The CDR3 spells CASSPRLAGVYEQYF. Written as DNA, the CDR3 is TGTGCCAGCAGTCCCCGACTAGCGGGAGTCTACGAGCAGTACTTC. This rearrangement joins TRBV3-1 to TRBJ2-7; TRBD2 aligns across 12 bases. V dropped 6 bases and J dropped 3; count of bases not matched to a gene: 6. This CDR3 is 15 amino acids long. Germline V gene data show CDR1 as LGHDT and CDR2 as YNNKEL (reference sequence).